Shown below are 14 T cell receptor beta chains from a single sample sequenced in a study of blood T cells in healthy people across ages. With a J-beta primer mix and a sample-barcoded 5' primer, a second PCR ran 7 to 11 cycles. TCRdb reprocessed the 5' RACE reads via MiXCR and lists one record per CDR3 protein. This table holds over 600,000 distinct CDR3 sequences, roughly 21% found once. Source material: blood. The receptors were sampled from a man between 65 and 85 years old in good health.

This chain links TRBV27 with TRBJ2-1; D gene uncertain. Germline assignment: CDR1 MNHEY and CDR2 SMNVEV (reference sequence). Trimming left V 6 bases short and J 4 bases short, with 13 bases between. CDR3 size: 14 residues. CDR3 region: CASRGPTGYNEQFF. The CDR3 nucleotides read TGTGCCAGCAGAGGGCCGACTGGGTACAATGAGCAGTTCTTC.

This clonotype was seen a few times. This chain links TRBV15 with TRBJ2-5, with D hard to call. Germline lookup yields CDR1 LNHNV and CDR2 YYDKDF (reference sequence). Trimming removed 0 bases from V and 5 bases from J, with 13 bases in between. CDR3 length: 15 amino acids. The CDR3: CATSRDLEAQETQYF. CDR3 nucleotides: TGTGCCACCAGCAGAGATCTGGAAGCTCAGGAGACCCAGTACTTC.

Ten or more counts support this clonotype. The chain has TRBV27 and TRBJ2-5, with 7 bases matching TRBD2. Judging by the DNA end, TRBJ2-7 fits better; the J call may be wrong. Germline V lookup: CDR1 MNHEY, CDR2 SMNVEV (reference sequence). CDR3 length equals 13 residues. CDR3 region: CASRTSATYEQYF. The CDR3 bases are TGTGCCAGCAGAACTAGCGCGACCTACGAGCAGTACTTC.

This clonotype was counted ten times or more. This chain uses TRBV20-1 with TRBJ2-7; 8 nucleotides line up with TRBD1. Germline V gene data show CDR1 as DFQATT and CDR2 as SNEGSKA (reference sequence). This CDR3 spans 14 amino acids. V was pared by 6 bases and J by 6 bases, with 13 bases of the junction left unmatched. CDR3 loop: CSAWLPRQGFEQYF. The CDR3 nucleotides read TGCAGTGCCTGGCTCCCTCGACAGGGGTTCGAGCAGTACTTC.

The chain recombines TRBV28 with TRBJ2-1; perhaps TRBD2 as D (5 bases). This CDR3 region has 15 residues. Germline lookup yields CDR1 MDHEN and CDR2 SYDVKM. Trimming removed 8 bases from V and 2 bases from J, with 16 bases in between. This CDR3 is CASGSTEAPYNEQFF. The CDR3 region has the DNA TGTGCCAGCGGTTCCACGGAGGCCCCCTACAATGAGCAGTTCTTC.

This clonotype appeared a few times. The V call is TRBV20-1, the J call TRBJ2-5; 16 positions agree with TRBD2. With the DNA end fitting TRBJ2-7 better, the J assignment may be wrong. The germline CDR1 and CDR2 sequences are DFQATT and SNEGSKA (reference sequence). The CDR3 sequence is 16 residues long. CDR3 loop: CSASTGTSGRAYEQYF. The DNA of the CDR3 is TGCAGTGCTAGCACCGGGACTAGCGGGAGGGCCTACGAGCAGTACTTC.

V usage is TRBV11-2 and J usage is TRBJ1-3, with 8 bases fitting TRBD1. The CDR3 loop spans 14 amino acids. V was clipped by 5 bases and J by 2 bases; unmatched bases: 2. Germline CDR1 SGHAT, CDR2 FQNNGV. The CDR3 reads CASSRDRPGNTIYF. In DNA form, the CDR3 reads TGTGCCAGCAGCCGGGACAGGCCTGGAAACACCATATATTTT.

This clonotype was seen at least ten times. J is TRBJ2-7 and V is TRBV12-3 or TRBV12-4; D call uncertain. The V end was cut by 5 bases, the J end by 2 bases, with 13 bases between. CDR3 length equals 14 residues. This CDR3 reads CASSPTLGAYEQYF. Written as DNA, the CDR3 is TGTGCCAGCAGTCCAACGCTCGGAGCCTACGAGCAGTACTTC.

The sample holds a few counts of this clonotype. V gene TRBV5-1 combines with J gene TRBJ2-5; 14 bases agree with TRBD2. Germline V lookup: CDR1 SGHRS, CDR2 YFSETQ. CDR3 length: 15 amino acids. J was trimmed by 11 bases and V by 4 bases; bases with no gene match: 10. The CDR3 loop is CASSPGLAGVGEQYF. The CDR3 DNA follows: TGCGCCAGCAGCCCGGGACTAGCGGGAGTTGGGGAGCAGTACTTC.

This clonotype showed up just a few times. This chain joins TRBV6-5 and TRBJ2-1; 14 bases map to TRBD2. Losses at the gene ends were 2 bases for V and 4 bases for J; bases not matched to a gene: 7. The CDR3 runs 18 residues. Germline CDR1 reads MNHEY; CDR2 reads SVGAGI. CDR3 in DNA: TGTGCCAGCAGTTACCAGGGACTAGCGGGAGATCAGTACAATGAGCAGTTCTTC. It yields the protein CASSYQGLAGDQYNEQFF.

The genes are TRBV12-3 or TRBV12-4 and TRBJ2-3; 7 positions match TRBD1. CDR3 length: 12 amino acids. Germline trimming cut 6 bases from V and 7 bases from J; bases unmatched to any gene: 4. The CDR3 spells CASSTGAYTQYF. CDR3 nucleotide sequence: TGTGCCAGCAGCACAGGGGCTTATACGCAGTATTTT.

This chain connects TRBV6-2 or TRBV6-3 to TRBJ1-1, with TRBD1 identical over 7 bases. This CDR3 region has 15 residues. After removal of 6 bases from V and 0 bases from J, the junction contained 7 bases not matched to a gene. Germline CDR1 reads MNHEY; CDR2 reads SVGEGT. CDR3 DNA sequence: TGTGCCAGCAGAGGGACAGAGACCATGAACACTGAAGCTTTCTTT. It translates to CASRGTETMNTEAFF.

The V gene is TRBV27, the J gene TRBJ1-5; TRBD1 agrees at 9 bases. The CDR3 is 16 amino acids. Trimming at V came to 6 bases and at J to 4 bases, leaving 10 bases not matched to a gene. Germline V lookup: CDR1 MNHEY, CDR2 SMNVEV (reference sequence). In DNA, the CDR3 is TGTGCCAGCAGAGGACCCGGGACAGGGAGTAATCAGCCCCAGCATTTT. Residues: CASRGPGTGSNQPQHF.

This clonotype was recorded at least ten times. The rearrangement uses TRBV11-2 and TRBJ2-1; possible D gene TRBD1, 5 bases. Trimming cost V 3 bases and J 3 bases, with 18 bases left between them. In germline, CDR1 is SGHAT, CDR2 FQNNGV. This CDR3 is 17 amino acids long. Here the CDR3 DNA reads TGTGCCAGCAGCTTTGATGGAACAGGATATGTCTACAATGAGCAGTTCTTC. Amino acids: CASSFDGTGYVYNEQFF.